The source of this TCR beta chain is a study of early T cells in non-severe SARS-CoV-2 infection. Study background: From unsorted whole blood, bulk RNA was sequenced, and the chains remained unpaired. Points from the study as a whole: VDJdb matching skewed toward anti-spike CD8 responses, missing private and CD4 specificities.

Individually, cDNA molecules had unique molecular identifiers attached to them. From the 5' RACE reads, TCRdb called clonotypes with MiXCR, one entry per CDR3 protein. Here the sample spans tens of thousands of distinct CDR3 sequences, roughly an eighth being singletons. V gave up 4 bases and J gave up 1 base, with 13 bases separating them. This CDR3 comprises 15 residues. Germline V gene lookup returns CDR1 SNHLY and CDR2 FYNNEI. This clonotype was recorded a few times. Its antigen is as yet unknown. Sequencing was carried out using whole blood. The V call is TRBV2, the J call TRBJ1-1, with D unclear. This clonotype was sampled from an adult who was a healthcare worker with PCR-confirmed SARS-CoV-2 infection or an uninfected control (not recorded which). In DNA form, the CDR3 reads TGTGCCAGCAGTGGAAAAGGACTGACGAACACTGAAGCTTTCTTT. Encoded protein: CASSGKGLTNTEAFF. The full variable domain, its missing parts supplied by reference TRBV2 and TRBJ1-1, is EPEVTQTPSHQVTQMGQEVILRCVPISNHLYFYWYRQILGQKVEFLVSFYNNEISEKSEIFDDQFSVERPDGSNFTLKIRSTKLEDSAMYFCASSGKGLTNTEAFFGQGTRLTVV.